Listed below are T cell receptor beta chains from one sample, sequenced in a study of tumor and adjacent non-tumor tissue in lung cancer. One entry per CDR3 protein, called by TCRdb with MiXCR from the multiplex PCR reads. The profile shows over 130,000 distinct CDR3 sequences, approximately 66% of them singletons. The sample consisted of lung tumor tissue. These receptors came from a man aged 60 to 75 with small cell lung cancer. CDR3s include the opening cysteine and the closing phenylalanine or tryptophan. The D gene is left open where the match is weak. The size field is filled for only some rows; it gives once, few, many or a size class.

clone_size: .; j_call: TRBJ2-3; v_call: TRBV11-2; d_call: .; cdr3_aa: CASSSYRTSNTQYF; cdr3_nt: TGTGCCAGTAGCTCTTACCGGACATCCAATACGCAGTATTTT
clone_size: .; j_call: TRBJ2-1; v_call: TRBV20-1; d_call: .; cdr3_aa: CSARDQVAWFF; cdr3_nt: TGCAGTGCTAGAGACCAGGTTGCGTGGTTCTTC
clone_size: .; j_call: TRBJ1-4; v_call: TRBV6-1; d_call: .; cdr3_aa: CASERFPNEKLFF; cdr3_nt: TGTGCCAGCGAGAGGTTCCCTAATGAAAAACTGTTTTTT
clone_size: .; j_call: TRBJ2-7; v_call: TRBV6-2/TRBV6-3; d_call: TRBD2; cdr3_aa: CASKIAGVPMEQCF; cdr3_nt: TGTGCCAGTAAGATAGCGGGAGTCCCTATGGAGCAGTGCTTC
clone_size: many; j_call: TRBJ2-5; v_call: TRBV11-2; d_call: .; cdr3_aa: CASSLAAGLKETQYF; cdr3_nt: TGTGCCAGCAGCTTAGCTGCGGGACTGAAAGAGACCCAGTACTTC
clone_size: .; j_call: TRBJ2-1; v_call: TRBV29-1; d_call: TRBD1; cdr3_aa: CSVEGRNNGPQKEGQGQGCNEQFF; cdr3_nt: TGCAGCGTTGAAGGGCGGAACAATGGCCCACAGAAGGAAGGACAGGGCCAGGGCTGCAATGAGCAGTTCTTC
clone_size: .; j_call: TRBJ1-1; v_call: TRBV29-1; d_call: TRBD1; cdr3_aa: CSIGLQGGGAFF; cdr3_nt: TGCAGCATTGGTTTGCAGGGGGGAGGAGCTTTCTTT
clone_size: once; j_call: TRBJ1-3; v_call: TRBV18; d_call: .; cdr3_aa: CASSLGTPNSGNTIYF; cdr3_nt: TGTGCCAGCTCACTCGGGACACCTAACTCTGGAAACACCATATATTTT
clone_size: many; j_call: TRBJ2-5; v_call: TRBV11-2; d_call: .; cdr3_aa: CASSSGAGGETQYF; cdr3_nt: TGTGCCAGCAGCTCCGGTGCGGGCGGAGAGACCCAGTACTTC
clone_size: .; j_call: TRBJ2-7; v_call: TRBV7-2; d_call: .; cdr3_aa: CASKPRDAGYGQYF; cdr3_nt: TGTGCCAGCAAACCCCGGGACGCCGGCTACGGGCAGTACTTC
clone_size: .; j_call: TRBJ1-1; v_call: TRBV6-6; d_call: .; cdr3_aa: CASSYQDHNTEAFF; cdr3_nt: TGTGCCAGCAGTTACCAGGACCATAACACTGAAGCTTTCTTT
clone_size: once; j_call: TRBJ2-1; v_call: TRBV11-2; d_call: .; cdr3_aa: CVSRLEAALTYNEQFF; cdr3_nt: TGTGTCAGCCGCCTAGAGGCCGCCCTAACTTACAATGAGCAGTTCTTC
clone_size: .; j_call: TRBJ2-3; v_call: TRBV12-3/TRBV12-4; d_call: .; cdr3_aa: CANTPGLAGIMTDTQYF; cdr3_nt: TGTGCCAACACCCCCGGACTGGCGGGAATTATGACAGATACGCAGTATTTT
clone_size: .; j_call: TRBJ2-3; v_call: TRBV9; d_call: TRBD2; cdr3_aa: CASSVGASGRAWGADTQYF; cdr3_nt: TGTGCCAGCAGCGTCGGGGCTAGCGGGAGGGCCTGGGGCGCAGATACGCAGTATTTT
clone_size: .; j_call: TRBJ2-2; v_call: TRBV7-9; d_call: TRBD1; cdr3_aa: CASSPGQGARGELFF; cdr3_nt: TGTGCCAGCAGCCCTGGACAGGGGGCGCGGGGGGAGCTGTTTTTT
clone_size: once; j_call: TRBJ1-6; v_call: TRBV11-2; d_call: .; cdr3_aa: CASSFRQTSNSPLHF; cdr3_nt: TGTGCCAGCAGCTTTCGACAGACGAGTAATTCACCACTCCACTTT
clone_size: .; j_call: TRBJ1-2; v_call: TRBV28; d_call: TRBD1; cdr3_aa: CASSHGTGERYGYTF; cdr3_nt: TGTGCCAGTAGTCACGGGACAGGCGAACGCTATGGCTACACCTTC
clone_size: few; j_call: TRBJ1-1; v_call: TRBV11-2; d_call: .; cdr3_aa: CTSSLLRVGEAFF; cdr3_nt: TGTACCAGCAGCTTATTACGTGTCGGTGAAGCTTTCTTT
clone_size: .; j_call: TRBJ1-6; v_call: TRBV11-2; d_call: .; cdr3_aa: CASSLDTHGASPFHF; cdr3_nt: TGTGCTAGCAGCTTAGATACCCATGGGGCCTCACCCTTCCACTTT
clone_size: few; j_call: TRBJ1-2; v_call: TRBV29-1; d_call: .; cdr3_aa: CSVDGFNYDYTF; cdr3_nt: TGCAGCGTTGATGGGTTTAACTATGACTACACCTTC
clone_size: few; j_call: TRBJ2-3; v_call: TRBV5-1; d_call: TRBD2; cdr3_aa: CASSVQREWRDTQYF; cdr3_nt: TGCGCCAGCAGCGTCCAGCGGGAGTGGCGAGATACGCAGTATTTT
clone_size: many; j_call: TRBJ2-1; v_call: TRBV20-1; d_call: .; cdr3_aa: CSALPPAVSYNEQFF; cdr3_nt: TGCAGTGCGCTCCCCCCAGCGGTGTCCTACAATGAGCAGTTCTTC
clone_size: once; j_call: TRBJ2-5; v_call: TRBV11-2; d_call: .; cdr3_aa: CAGSLDLGETQYF; cdr3_nt: TGTGCCGGCAGCTTGGATTTAGGGGAGACCCAGTACTTC
clone_size: .; j_call: TRBJ2-6; v_call: TRBV4-2; d_call: .; cdr3_aa: CASSQAGAGANILTF; cdr3_nt: TGTGCCAGCAGCCAAGCCGGGGCCGGGGCCAACATCCTGACTTTC
clone_size: .; j_call: TRBJ2-1; v_call: TRBV20-1; d_call: .; cdr3_aa: CSADSKYSYNEQFF; cdr3_nt: TGCAGTGCTGACTCTAAATACAGTTACAATGAGCAGTTCTTC
clone_size: .; j_call: TRBJ2-2; v_call: TRBV20-1; d_call: TRBD2; cdr3_aa: CSAPGLAGGGYGELFF; cdr3_nt: TGCAGTGCGCCGGGACTAGCGGGAGGCGGGTACGGGGAGCTGTTTTTT
clone_size: .; j_call: TRBJ2-5; v_call: TRBV5-6; d_call: TRBD1; cdr3_aa: CASSLDRGREIQYF; cdr3_nt: TGTGCCAGCAGCTTAGACAGGGGGCGGGAGATCCAGTACTTC
clone_size: .; j_call: TRBJ2-1; v_call: TRBV28; d_call: TRBD2; cdr3_aa: CASPPPIGRPNEQFF; cdr3_nt: TGTGCCAGCCCTCCTCCTATCGGGAGGCCAAATGAGCAGTTCTTC
clone_size: .; j_call: TRBJ2-3; v_call: TRBV11-2; d_call: TRBD2; cdr3_aa: CASSLEAGVRTQYF; cdr3_nt: TGTGCCAGCAGCTTAGAAGCGGGGGTACGTACACAGTATTTT
clone_size: few; j_call: TRBJ1-5; v_call: TRBV11-2; d_call: .; cdr3_aa: CVSSSTLGGGTDTQHF; cdr3_nt: TGTGTCAGCAGTTCAACTCTAGGAGGGGGAACAGATACGCAGCATTTT
clone_size: many; j_call: TRBJ2-7; v_call: TRBV6-1; d_call: .; cdr3_aa: CASSETYASHLYEQYF; cdr3_nt: TGTGCCAGCAGTGAAACCTATGCTAGCCACCTCTACGAGCAGTACTTC
clone_size: .; j_call: TRBJ1-1; v_call: TRBV11-3; d_call: .; cdr3_aa: CASSFEGGTGAFF; cdr3_nt: TGTGCCAGCAGCTTTGAAGGAGGCACTGGAGCTTTCTTT
clone_size: many; j_call: TRBJ2-3; v_call: TRBV7-8; d_call: TRBD2; cdr3_aa: CASSFGASGSADTQYF; cdr3_nt: TGTGCCAGCAGCTTTGGGGCCAGCGGGAGCGCAGATACGCAGTATTTT
clone_size: many; j_call: TRBJ2-1; v_call: TRBV20-1; d_call: .; cdr3_aa: CSATRTRVGNEQFF; cdr3_nt: TGCAGTGCCACCCGTACTAGGGTGGGCAATGAGCAGTTCTTC
clone_size: once; j_call: TRBJ2-3; v_call: TRBV12-5; d_call: TRBD1; cdr3_aa: CTSGWDSTDTQCF; cdr3_nt: TGTACTAGTGGGTGGGACAGTACAGATACGCAGTGTTTT
clone_size: .; j_call: TRBJ2-7; v_call: TRBV6-5; d_call: .; cdr3_aa: CASSYRGGSYEQYF; cdr3_nt: TGTGCCAGCAGTTACCGGGGCGGCTCCTACGAGCAGTACTTC
clone_size: .; j_call: TRBJ1-2; v_call: TRBV28; d_call: TRBD1; cdr3_aa: CASRAGTGNNFGYTF; cdr3_nt: TGTGCCAGCAGGGCCGGGACAGGGAATAATTTTGGCTACACCTTC
clone_size: once; j_call: TRBJ1-5; v_call: TRBV30; d_call: .; cdr3_aa: CAWSGGGNQPQHF; cdr3_nt: TGTGCCTGGAGTGGGGGGGGAAATCAGCCCCAACATTTT
clone_size: .; j_call: TRBJ2-5; v_call: TRBV11-2; d_call: .; cdr3_aa: CASSLDLVSTQYF; cdr3_nt: TGTGCCAGCAGCTTAGATTTAGTGTCGACCCAGTATTTC
clone_size: .; j_call: TRBJ2-1; v_call: TRBV12-3/TRBV12-4; d_call: TRBD2; cdr3_aa: CASAPTSGNYNEQFF; cdr3_nt: TGTGCCAGCGCCCCGACTAGCGGGAACTACAATGAGCAATTCTTC
clone_size: many; j_call: TRBJ2-1; v_call: TRBV11-1; d_call: TRBD2; cdr3_aa: CASSLGSSGIYNEQFF; cdr3_nt: TGTGCCAGCAGCTTAGGTTCTAGCGGAATCTACAATGAGCAGTTCTTC
clone_size: many; j_call: TRBJ1-2; v_call: TRBV4-2; d_call: .; cdr3_aa: CASSQDYVGGYTF; cdr3_nt: TGTGCCAGCAGCCAAGATTATGTGGGTGGCTACACCTTC
clone_size: few; j_call: TRBJ2-7; v_call: TRBV7-8; d_call: TRBD2; cdr3_aa: CASSPGTSSTSRDF; cdr3_nt: TGTGCCAGCAGCCCCGGGACTAGCAGTACCTCGCGGGACTTC
clone_size: .; j_call: TRBJ2-5; v_call: TRBV20-1; d_call: .; cdr3_aa: CSASLVSRRETLYF; cdr3_nt: TGCAGTGCGAGTCTGGTCAGTCGCCGGGAGACCCTGTACTTC
clone_size: .; j_call: TRBJ2-4; v_call: TRBV6-5; d_call: .; cdr3_aa: CASSYDWKNVQYF; cdr3_nt: TGTGCCAGCAGTTACGACTGGAAAAACGTTCAGTATTTC
clone_size: .; j_call: TRBJ1-4; v_call: TRBV28; d_call: TRBD1; cdr3_aa: CTSSLGGREKLFF; cdr3_nt: TGTACCAGTAGTTTAGGGGGCCGGGAAAAACTGTTTTTT
clone_size: few; j_call: TRBJ2-1; v_call: TRBV30; d_call: .; cdr3_aa: CAWWRGSYNEQFF; cdr3_nt: TGTGCCTGGTGGAGGGGCTCTTATAATGAGCAGTTCTTC
clone_size: .; j_call: TRBJ1-2; v_call: TRBV5-5; d_call: .; cdr3_aa: CASSLRGQGYGYTF; cdr3_nt: TGTGCCAGCAGCTTGAGAGGACAAGGCTATGGCTACACCTTC
clone_size: .; j_call: TRBJ2-3; v_call: TRBV29-1; d_call: TRBD2; cdr3_aa: CRGGLAGTYMQYF; cdr3_nt: TGCCGCGGAGGACTAGCGGGAACGTATATGCAGTATTTT
clone_size: once; j_call: TRBJ1-1; v_call: TRBV6-1; d_call: TRBD1; cdr3_aa: CASSERGQGEGVVPEAFF; cdr3_nt: TGTGCCAGCAGTGAAAGGGGACAGGGTGAGGGTGTGGTTCCTGAAGCTTTCTTT
clone_size: few; j_call: TRBJ2-1; v_call: TRBV19; d_call: TRBD2; cdr3_aa: CASSPRSGGRVKFEQFF; cdr3_nt: TGTGCCAGTAGCCCCCGTAGTGGCGGGAGGGTAAAGTTTGAGCAGTTCTTC
clone_size: once; j_call: TRBJ2-7; v_call: TRBV10-1; d_call: .; cdr3_aa: CANSKGGSPNEQYF; cdr3_nt: TGCGCCAACAGTAAAGGAGGGAGCCCTAACGAGCAGTACTTC